The clone carrying this T cell receptor beta chain was seen a few times. Its antigen remains unidentified. The data belong to a study of T-cell memory formation after mild COVID-19. Study context: Largely, TCR clusters stayed within a single donor.

MiXCR, applied by TCRdb to the 5' RACE reads, yields one record per CDR3 protein. This repertoire shows roughly 550,000 distinct CDR3 sequences, around 21% found once; its top ten account for around 13%. General study results and limits: Later expanders leaned CD4+, whereas day 15 to 85 contracting clones were balanced CD4/CD8. Among contracting clones, CD4+ were mainly CM/EM and CD8+ enriched in EMRA. Cross-reactive memory appears to have joined, as suggested by some responding clones showing up in pre-infection memory.

Unmatched junction bases numbered 11, after V lost 6 bases and J lost 4 bases. CDR1 is SNHLY, CDR2 FYNNEI, per germline. This CDR3 has 15 residues. The chain has TRBV2 and TRBJ1-2; the match to TRBD1 covers 7 bases. The sequenced material came from PBMCs or a T cell subset sorted from them (not recorded which). The origin of this receptor is an adult woman who had mild COVID-19 (a few samples of this study predate the infection). Cell type and time point are not known. CDR3 in amino acids: CASRAPGQPSYGYTF. Written as DNA, the CDR3 is TGTGCCAGCAGAGCCCCGGGACAGCCCAGCTATGGCTACACCTTC.